A single sample is the source of the 24 T cell receptor beta chains below, sequenced in a study of T cells after posttransplantation cyclophosphamide. The data were produced by immunoSEQ multiplex PCR, yet TCRdb's version contains in-frame clones alone and is incomplete. Among around 6,000 clones listed, 98% were seen once. Sequencing was carried out using memory CD4+ T cells sorted from PBMCs. The receptors derive from a man between 35 and 55 years old in good health, CMV-negative, and a related stem cell transplant donor.

The chain recombines TRBV6-5 with TRBJ1-5, with 10 bases fitting TRBD1. Germline V gene data show CDR1 as MNHEY and CDR2 as SVGAGI. The CDR3 loop spans 16 amino acids. The V gene end was trimmed by 0 bases and the J gene end by 7 bases; junction bases not matched to a gene: 6. The CDR3 DNA reads TGTGCCAGCAGTTACTCCGCGACAGGGGGCCTACAGCCCCAGCATTTT. It yields the protein CASSYSATGGLQPQHF.

In DNA form, the CDR3 reads TGTGCCAGCAGTTTAGCAGGTCTCGGGATGGGAAACACCATATATTTT. Its translation: CASSLAGLGMGNTIYF. The chain employs TRBV28 and TRBJ1-3, with no clear D. This CDR3 is 16 amino acids long. V was shortened by 2 bases and J by 4 bases, with 15 bases between the two germline ends. Germline lookup yields CDR1 MDHEN and CDR2 SYDVKM.

The CDR3 coding sequence is TGTGCCAGCAGCGTAGCGGAGGGCGGTGGCTACACCTTC. This codes for CASSVAEGGGYTF. The rearrangement joins TRBV9 to TRBJ1-2; D remains unclear. Trimming removed 0 bases at V and 7 bases at J, with 10 bases between. The CDR3 loop spans 13 amino acids. Germline V gene sequence: CDR1 SGDLS, CDR2 YYNGEE.

This chain links TRBV5-5 with TRBJ2-7; possible D gene TRBD2, 6 bases. There are 16 residues in the CDR3. Germline-derived CDR1 and CDR2 are SGHKS and YYEKEE (reference sequence). Trimming removed 5 bases from V and 3 bases from J, with 21 bases in between. Written as DNA, the CDR3 is TGTGCCAGCAGGGAGTTCGGGACTCAAACTCTCTACGAGCAGTACTTC. It is translated as CASREFGTQTLYEQYF.

V gene TRBV21-1 combines with J gene TRBJ1-1; the table's D call of TRBD1 was not tested on the DNA. TRBV21-1 is labeled a pseudogene. The CDR3 runs to 14 residues. The CDR3 reads CASSIRTGDTEAFF. The DNA of the CDR3 is TGTGCCAGCAGCATTCGGACAGGGGACACTGAAGCTTTCTTT.

The chain carries TRBV18 and TRBJ2-1; D possibly corresponds to TRBD1 (5 bases). Germline V gene sequence: CDR1 KGHSH, CDR2 LQKENI. The CDR3 sequence is 16 residues long. Trimming stripped 6 bases from V and 4 bases from J, with 19 bases between. For the CDR3, the DNA is TGTGCCAGCTCCCGCGAGTTGGGTGACAGTTACAATGAGCAGTTCTTC. It specifies CASSRELGDSYNEQFF.

The rearrangement links TRBV6-5 to TRBJ2-3; 11 bases map to TRBD2. V lost 6 bases, J lost 7 bases, and 9 bases stayed unmatched. This CDR3 region has 15 residues. Per the germline V gene, CDR1 is MNHEY and CDR2 is SVGAGI. The CDR3 sequence is CASSYFTSGRNTQYF. The CDR3 nucleotides read TGTGCCAGCAGCTATTTCACTAGCGGGAGAAATACGCAGTATTTT.

V is TRBV7-2 and J is TRBJ2-7, with 7 positions matching TRBD2. Germline trimming cut 2 bases from V and 2 bases from J; bases unmatched to any gene: 9. The CDR3 length is 16 residues. Germline CDR1 SGHTA, CDR2 FQGNSA. The CDR3 DNA is TGTGCCAGCAGCTTAATCCTGCGGGAGCCCCCCTACGAGCAGTACTTC. Translation: CASSLILREPPYEQYF.

The chain has TRBV5-1 and TRBJ2-5; weak D call: TRBD2 (5 bases). CDR3 length: 15 amino acids. Between the trimmed V and J ends, which lost 2 bases and 4 bases, there was a span of 15 bases. Germline V gene sequence: CDR1 SGHRS, CDR2 YFSETQ. CDR3 sequence reads: CASSLSGSLGETQYF. The CDR3 DNA reads as TGCGCCAGCAGCTTAAGCGGATCCCTGGGAGAGACCCAGTACTTC. Complete variable domain (other parts from reference TRBV5-1 and TRBJ2-5): KAGVTQTPRYLIKTRGQQVTLSCSPISGHRSVSWYQQTPGQGLQFLFEYFSETQRNKGNFPGRFSGRQFSNSRSEMNVSTLELGDSALYLCASSLSGSLGETQYFGPGTRLLVL.

The chain combines TRBV6-4 with TRBJ2-2, with 11 bases lining up with TRBD2. The germline V gene encodes CDR1 MRHNA and CDR2 SNTAGT. J lost 4 bases, V lost 2 bases, and 6 bases had no gene match. The CDR3 sequence is 17 residues long. CDR3 DNA sequence: TGTGCCAGCAGTGACCAGGGGACTAGCGGCCCCACCGGGGAGCTGTTTTTT. It specifies CASSDQGTSGPTGELFF.

The chain is built from TRBV6-5 and TRBJ2-2; 8 nucleotides align to TRBD1. Germline V gives CDR1 MNHEY, CDR2 SVGAGI. The CDR3 length is 14 residues. The J segment lost 6 bases and the V segment lost 7 bases, leaving 7 bases of the junction unmatched. The CDR3 spells CASTLTQGAGELFF. The CDR3 nucleotides read TGTGCCAGCACACTCACACAGGGGGCCGGGGAGCTGTTTTTT.

Only one count was recorded for this clone. The chain employs TRBV28 and TRBJ1-5, with D unclear. Looked up from germline, CDR1 is MDHEN and CDR2 is SYDVKM. The CDR3 has 14 amino acids. V was pared by 5 bases and J by 0 bases, with 8 bases between. CDR3 protein: CASSEFHSNQPQHF. The CDR3 DNA is TGTGCCAGCAGTGAGTTCCATAGCAATCAGCCCCAGCATTTT.

This chain joins TRBV6-5 and TRBJ2-1; weak D call: TRBD2 (5 bases). Germline-derived CDR1 and CDR2 are MNHEY and SVGAGI. The CDR3 is made up of 15 amino acids. V was shortened by 5 bases and J by 2 bases, with 13 bases between the two germline ends. The CDR3 DNA sequence: TGTGCCAGCAGTACTACCCCCGGGGCCTACAATGAGCAGTTCTTC. Protein sequence: CASSTTPGAYNEQFF.

The gene calls are TRBV28 and TRBJ2-1; 10 bases line up with TRBD2. The CDR3 runs to 15 residues. With 6 bases clipped from V and 5 bases from J, the junction kept 7 bases outside the gene matches. Germline CDR1 MDHEN, CDR2 SYDVKM. This CDR3 is CASRSLAGTDNEQFF. In DNA form, the CDR3 reads TGTGCCAGCAGATCACTAGCGGGGACTGACAATGAGCAGTTCTTC.

CDR3 bases: TGTGCCACCAGCAGAGAACCGACCGCCCTAGAAGGGACCCAGTACTTC. This codes for CATSREPTALEGTQYF. The rearrangement joins TRBV15 to TRBJ2-5; D is unresolved. V was cut by 0 bases and J by 7 bases, with 18 bases left in between. CDR3 length equals 16 residues. CDR1 is LNHNV and CDR2 is YYDKDF in the germline V gene (reference sequence).

The chain couples TRBV5-4 to TRBJ2-3; D possibly corresponds to TRBD1 (6 bases). Trimming took 4 bases from V and 1 from J, leaving 10 bases between them. Germline V gene lookup returns CDR1 SGHNT and CDR2 YYREEE (reference sequence). The CDR3 loop spans 14 amino acids. This CDR3 is CASSLRTGTDTQYF. The CDR3 region has the DNA TGTGCCAGCAGCCTTCGGACAGGCACAGATACGCAGTATTTT.

The V call is TRBV14, the J call TRBJ1-2; no clear D. The ends were cut back, 3 bases at V and 4 bases at J, with 9 bases in the middle. The CDR3 spans 13 residues. Germline assignment: CDR1 SGHDN and CDR2 FVKESK. The CDR3 DNA is TGTGCCAGCAGCCACGAGGAATTCTATGGCTACACCTTC. This gives the protein CASSHEEFYGYTF.

The genes are TRBV10-1 and TRBJ2-7, with 9 bases lining up with TRBD2. This CDR3 is 15 amino acids long. Germline V gene sequence: CDR1 WNHNN, CDR2 SYGVQD (reference sequence). V shed 4 bases, J shed 4 bases, and the junction held 8 bases outside the gene matches. The CDR3 DNA follows: TGCGCCAGCAGTGCCCCTAGCGGGACCCTATACGAGCAGTACTTC. Translated, it gives CASSAPSGTLYEQYF.

A single count supports this clone. The chain uses TRBV10-3 and TRBJ1-5; TRBD1 agrees at 8 bases. CDR1 and CDR2 (germline): ENHRY, SYGVKD. The CDR3 has 14 amino acids. V shed 8 bases, J shed 2 bases, and the junction held 5 bases outside the gene matches. DNA for the CDR3: TGTGCCATCGCAGGACAGGGTCGCAATCAGCCCCAGCATTTT. It specifies CAIAGQGRNQPQHF.

The chain is built from TRBV2 and TRBJ2-1, with D possibly TRBD1 on 6 matching bases. CDR3 length equals 15 residues. CDR1 is SNHLY, CDR2 FYNNEI, per germline. Trimming shortened V by 5 bases and J by 3 bases, and 14 bases separated the two germline ends. CDR3 coding DNA: TGTGCCAGCAGTCCGGACAGAAAATTCTACAATGAGCAGTTCTTC. Its translation is CASSPDRKFYNEQFF.

Here the CDR3 DNA reads TGTGCCAGCAGCTTATCCCCGACTTCTCTCAATGAGCAGTTCTTC. It is translated as CASSLSPTSLNEQFF. The J gene is TRBJ2-1, the V gene TRBV7-9; D remains ambiguous. The germline CDR1 and CDR2 sequences are SEHNR and FQNEAQ (reference sequence). This CDR3 contains 15 residues. V gave up 2 bases and J gave up 6 bases, with 14 bases separating them.

The chain couples TRBV7-9 to TRBJ1-1; 9 bases agree with TRBD1. V was pared by 8 bases and J by 5 bases, with 9 bases of the junction left unmatched. CDR1 is SEHNR, CDR2 FQNEAQ, per germline (reference sequence). The CDR3 contains 14 residues. CDR3 amino acids: CASLKGQGRTEAFF. As DNA, the CDR3 is TGTGCCAGCCTCAAAGGACAGGGGAGAACTGAAGCTTTCTTT. Full variable domain (outside the CDR3, taken from reference TRBV7-9 and TRBJ1-1): DTGVSQNPRHKITKRGQNVTFRCDPISEHNRLYWYRQTLGQGPEFLTYFQNEAQLEKSRLLSDRFSAERPKGSFSTLEIQRTEQGDSAMYLCASLKGQGRTEAFFGQGTRLTVV.

The V gene is TRBV6-5, the J gene TRBJ1-1, with TRBD1 as a possible D gene (5 bases). Germline CDR1 MNHEY, CDR2 SVGAGI. CDR3 length equals 15 residues. V lost 6 bases to trimming and J lost 4 bases, with 18 bases between them. As DNA, the CDR3 is TGTGCCAGCAGCCCTGGGGGGGGGTTGATCACTGAAGCTTTCTTT. Residues: CASSPGGGLITEAFF.

The chain joins TRBV9 to TRBJ2-1; TRBD2 matches at 10 bases. J gave up 9 bases and V 0 bases, and 12 bases lay outside the gene matches. The germline V gene encodes CDR1 SGDLS and CDR2 YYNGEE. The CDR3 has 17 amino acids. The CDR3 loop reads CASSVATEREGRGEQFF. CDR3 DNA: TGTGCCAGCAGCGTAGCTACGGAGCGGGAGGGCCGGGGTGAGCAGTTCTTC.